The clone carrying this T cell receptor (beta chain) was counted ten times or more. TCR beta VDJ and CDR3 profiling used genomic DNA as template. TCRdb reprocessed the reads via MiXCR and lists one record per CDR3 protein. Of under 200,000 distinct CDR3 sequences in the sample, 40% to 55% were seen once. Individuals selected for sequencing had exhibited CD8+CD57+ cell expansion on flow cytometry. The data were obtained in a study of CD8+CD57+ T cells in acquired aplastic anemia. CDR1 and CDR2 from the germline V gene are SGHNT and YENEEA. J was trimmed by 3 bases and V by 3 bases; bases with no gene match: 0. This CDR3 contains 13 residues.

The source is a human donor with aplastic anemia. The sequenced sample consisted of sorted CD4+, CD8+, or CD8+CD57+ T cells (not recorded which) from PBMCs. The chain joins TRBV11-3 to TRBJ2-7, with TRBD1 identical over 9 bases. The CDR3 nucleotides are TGTGCCAGCAGCTTGACAGGGGGCTACGAGCAGTACTTC. Translated: CASSLTGGYEQYF. The variable domain in full, completed from reference TRBV11-3 and TRBJ2-7, reads EAGVVQSPRYKIIEKKQPVAFWCNPISGHNTLYWYLQNLGQGPELLIRYENEEAVDDSQLPKDRFSAERLKGVDSTLKIQPAELGDSAVYLCASSLTGGYEQYFGPGTRLTVT.